This T cell receptor beta chain was identified in a study of T-cell memory formation after mild COVID-19. Study as a whole: Each donor largely had its own TCR clusters. General observations from the study: Day 37-peaking second-wave clones had unconfirmed SARS-CoV-2 specificity. Largely, contracting CD4+ clones fell within CM and EM, and contracting CD8+ clones within EMRA.

Losses at the gene ends were 5 bases for V and 7 bases for J; bases not matched to a gene: 17. The CDR3 is 17 residues long. Germline loops: CDR1 LNHNV, CDR2 YYDKDF (reference sequence). TCRdb ran MiXCR on the 5' RACE reads and lists one entry per CDR3 protein. Found here are about 130,000 distinct CDR3 sequences, 20% to 25% of them singletons; the top ten hold roughly a quarter. Note on this clonotype: Its antigen is not identified.

The V gene is TRBV15, the J gene TRBJ2-1, with 7 bases matching TRBD1. The specimen was PBMCs or a T cell subset sorted from them (not recorded which). The TCR comes from an adult woman who had mild COVID-19 (a few samples of this study predate the infection). Cell type and time point are not known. The CDR3 here is CATSETGAGLGKNEQFF. The CDR3 bases are TGTGCCACCAGCGAAACAGGGGCCGGGTTGGGAAAGAATGAGCAGTTCTTC.